One and the same sample provided the 21 T cell receptor beta chains below, sequenced in a study of shared clonotypes between healthy human individuals. Generated by immunoSEQ multiplex PCR, the TCRdb table keeps only in-frame clones and is missing some. Among a few million clones, less than 95% were seen once, and the ten largest hold approximately 0.39%. Sequencing input: naive CD4+ T cells from PBMCs. Noted subset: CD45RA+ positively selected. Receptors originate from a young man in good health. Some clones in this sample may be carry-over from other donors' samples.

This chain uses TRBV4-1 with TRBJ1-1; 7 bases map to TRBD1. The CDR3 has 16 residues. Germline V gene data show CDR1 as MGHRA and CDR2 as YSYEKL. V dropped 5 bases and J dropped 6; count of bases not matched to a gene: 15. For the CDR3, the DNA is TGCGCCAGCAGCTTTCAACGGGACAGAAGTTTGTCTGAAGCTTTCTTT. Amino acid sequence: CASSFQRDRSLSEAFF.

The V and J genes are TRBV28 and TRBJ1-5; TRBD1 might be the D (6 bases). Germline V gene data show CDR1 as MDHEN and CDR2 as SYDVKM. Trimming took 3 bases from V and 6 from J, leaving 18 bases between them. The CDR3 sequence is 16 residues long. CDR3 in DNA: TGTGCCAGCAGTTTCACCGGGGTGGGGGGCGGTCAGCCCCAGCATTTT. Translating gives CASSFTGVGGGQPQHF.

The chain employs TRBV7-6 and TRBJ2-3, with 8 bases that match TRBD1. The CDR3 totals 15 residues. The germline CDR1 and CDR2 sequences are SGHVS and FNYEAQ. The V and J ends lost 1 base and 5 bases, in that order; junction bases with no gene match: 5. The CDR3 sequence is CASSLGQGARDTQYF. The CDR3 region has the DNA TGTGCCAGCAGCTTAGGCCAGGGGGCGAGAGATACGCAGTATTTT.

The rearrangement links TRBV5-6 to TRBJ1-4, with a weak D call TRBD1 (5 bases). The length of the CDR3 is 13 residues. V was cut by 4 bases and J by 5 bases, with 9 bases left in between. CDR1 is SGHDT and CDR2 is YYEEEE in the germline V gene. The CDR3 loop is CASSGDGNEKLFF. The CDR3 DNA reads TGTGCCAGCAGCGGGGACGGAAATGAAAAACTGTTTTTT.

This chain links TRBV7-3 with TRBJ2-5, with a tentative D call TRBD2 (7 bases). Germline assignment: CDR1 SGHTA and CDR2 FQGTGA. The CDR3 spans 16 residues. Trimming cost V 5 bases and J 5 bases, with 21 bases left between them. The CDR3 spells CASSPSWGGALETQYF. In DNA form, the CDR3 reads TGTGCCAGCAGCCCCTCCTGGGGGGGCGCCTTGGAGACCCAGTACTTC.

In this sample, this clone turned up once. V is TRBV7-8 and J is TRBJ1-4, with a weak D call TRBD1 (6 bases). CDR1 and CDR2 (germline): SGHVS, FQNEAQ. Deletions cut 1 base from V and 10 bases from J, with 13 bases between. This CDR3 has 14 amino acids. The CDR3 region is CASSLGAGEGKLFF. CDR3 nucleotides: TGTGCCAGCAGCTTAGGGGCAGGGGAGGGAAAACTGTTTTTT.

The chain couples TRBV7-2 to TRBJ1-2, with a tentative D call TRBD1 (5 bases). Germline CDR1 is SGHTA and CDR2 is FQGNSA. CDR3 length: 14 amino acids. Between the trimmed V and J ends, which lost 5 bases and 8 bases, there was a span of 18 bases. The CDR3 loop reads CASSPLAGRKGYTF. CDR3 coding DNA: TGTGCCAGCAGCCCTCTTGCGGGGCGAAAGGGCTACACCTTC.

In its sample, this clone was seen once. This chain joins TRBV10-3 and TRBJ2-7; D might be TRBD1 (5 bases). There are 15 residues in the CDR3. Germline V gene lookup returns CDR1 ENHRY and CDR2 SYGVKD. Trimming took 5 bases from V and 1 from J, leaving 15 bases between them. DNA for the CDR3: TGTGCCATCAGTAAGACTTCGACAGAATCCTACGAGCAGTACTTC. It encodes CAISKTSTESYEQYF.

This clone was detected only once. This chain links TRBV25-1 with TRBJ2-7; 12 bases are shared with TRBD1. V lost 7 bases and J lost 4; bases outside the gene matches: 8. Germline CDR1 and CDR2: MGHDK and SYGVNS. This CDR3 contains 15 residues. The CDR3 is CASTPGQGAGYEQYF. CDR3 sequence (DNA): TGTGCCAGCACCCCGGGACAGGGGGCAGGGTACGAGCAGTACTTC.

The rearrangement joins TRBV11-1 to TRBJ2-7, with D hard to call. The CDR3 runs 15 residues. Trimming took off 1 base at V and 2 bases at J, with 12 bases between the two ends. Germline V gives CDR1 SGHAT, CDR2 FQDESV (reference sequence). CDR3 sequence (DNA): TGTGCCAGCAGCTTAGGTTTGACAAGAACCTACGAGCAGTACTTC. Its protein product is CASSLGLTRTYEQYF.

J is TRBJ2-5 and V is TRBV2; no reliable D call. Germline V gene sequence: CDR1 SNHLY, CDR2 FYNNEI. The length of the CDR3 is 10 residues. Trimming stripped 9 bases from V and 5 bases from J, with 7 bases between. CDR3 nucleotide sequence: TGTGCCAGTCGTGACGAGACCCAGTACTTC. Protein sequence: CASRDETQYF.

The chain couples TRBV6-5 to TRBJ2-7, with 8 bases aligning to TRBD2. After removal of 0 bases from V and 2 bases from J, the junction contained 6 bases not matched to a gene. The CDR3 consists of 16 residues. Germline-derived CDR1 and CDR2 are MNHEY and SVGAGI. Here the CDR3 DNA reads TGTGCCAGCAGTTACTCCCAGGGAGCGGGAGCCTACGAGCAGTACTTC. Its protein product is CASSYSQGAGAYEQYF.

The J gene is TRBJ2-7, the V gene TRBV18; the match to TRBD1 covers 9 bases. The CDR3 consists of 16 residues. The junction had 11 bases not matched to a gene; V was cut back by 1 base and J by 7 bases. The germline gives CDR1 KGHSH, CDR2 LQKENI. The CDR3 DNA reads TGTGCCAGCTCACCACTACCGGGACAGGGCCTGGGGGAGCAGTACTTC. Protein sequence: CASSPLPGQGLGEQYF.

The J gene is TRBJ2-2, the V gene TRBV6-1; either TRBD1 or TRBD2 may fit D (6 bases each). CDR3 size: 17 residues. V lost 2 bases, J lost 0 bases, and 13 bases lay in between. Germline V gene sequence: CDR1 MNHNS, CDR2 SASEGT. CDR3 nucleotides: TGTGCCAGCAGTGAAACGGGGGCGGCACCGAACACCGGGGAGCTGTTTTTT. Translated: CASSETGAAPNTGELFF.

The rearrangement uses TRBV5-1 and TRBJ2-5; D uncertain. There are 13 residues in the CDR3. Germline V gene data show CDR1 as SGHRS and CDR2 as YFSETQ. Trimming left V 7 bases short and J 5 bases short, with 15 bases between. The CDR3 sequence: CASRGAGRETQYF. DNA of the CDR3: TGCGCCAGCCGCGGAGCAGGAAGGGAGACCCAGTACTTC.

This sequence joins TRBV28 and TRBJ1-5; 9 nucleotides agree with TRBD1. The CDR3 totals 12 residues. Germline trimming cut 3 bases from V and 11 bases from J; bases unmatched to any gene: 2. Germline lookup yields CDR1 MDHEN and CDR2 SYDVKM. CDR3 residues: CASSFWDRAQHF. Here the CDR3 DNA reads TGTGCCAGCAGTTTTTGGGACAGGGCCCAGCATTTT.

J is TRBJ2-7 and V is TRBV29-1, with 14 nucleotides matching TRBD2. This CDR3 spans 15 amino acids. The V gene end was trimmed by 5 bases and the J gene end by 2 bases; junction bases not matched to a gene: 5. Looked up from germline, CDR1 is SQVTM and CDR2 is ANQGSEA. The CDR3 sequence: CSVLGLAGVAYEQYF. CDR3 DNA sequence: TGCAGCGTTCTGGGACTAGCGGGAGTAGCCTACGAGCAGTACTTC.

V is TRBV30 and J is TRBJ2-7; 7 positions match TRBD2. This CDR3 comprises 14 residues. J gave up 5 bases and V 3 bases, and 10 bases lay outside the gene matches. The germline gives CDR1 GTSNPN, CDR2 SVGIG (reference sequence). The CDR3 loop reads CAWSPGHRGDEQYF. CDR3 coding DNA: TGTGCCTGGAGCCCAGGACATCGGGGGGACGAGCAGTACTTC.

This chain uses TRBV5-4 with TRBJ2-5; D is unresolved. Germline V gives CDR1 SGHNT, CDR2 YYREEE (reference sequence). The CDR3 extends over 15 amino acids. V lost 4 bases and J 5 bases, leaving 18 bases between the germline ends. CDR3 DNA: TGTGCCAGCAGCGCCATTAACGCAGGTCAGGAGACCCAGTACTTC. Amino acids: CASSAINAGQETQYF.

The chain recombines TRBV7-3 with TRBJ2-6, with D uncertain. The V gene's germline CDR1 is SGHTA and CDR2 FQGTGA. The V end lost 3 bases, the J end lost 0 bases, and 12 bases lay between the germline ends. The CDR3 spans 17 residues. The CDR3 bases are TGTGCCAGCAGCTTTACCATCAGAAGCTCTGGGGCCAACGTCCTGACTTTC. It translates to CASSFTIRSSGANVLTF.

This clone has just one count. This chain links TRBV27 with TRBJ2-7, with 10 bases fitting TRBD2. From germline, CDR1 is MNHEY and CDR2 SMNVEV (reference sequence). This CDR3 has 17 amino acids. V shed 2 bases, J shed 5 bases, and the junction held 12 bases outside the gene matches. The CDR3 here is CASSLGVQPGLANEQYF. The CDR3 nucleotides are TGTGCCAGCAGTTTAGGTGTGCAACCGGGACTAGCGAACGAGCAGTACTTC.